The 32 T cell receptor beta chains below were found in one sample sequenced in a study of blood T cell repertoires in COVID-19. Profiled with immunoSEQ multiplex PCR; TCRdb holds only in-frame clones, not every one. The repertoire consists of some 700,000 clones, with just under 90% occurring once and the leading ten covering more than 0.25%. The sample comprised peripheral blood. The receptor source for this set is a woman younger than 35 with acute or convalescent COVID-19.

Comments on this clone: This CDR3 is also generated by other DNA sequences in the sample. This chain uses TRBV30 with TRBJ1-5; TRBD1 matches 7 bases. The J segment lost 5 bases and the V segment lost 0 bases, leaving 4 bases of the junction unmatched. This CDR3 spans 14 amino acids. The germline V gene encodes CDR1 GTSNPN and CDR2 SVGIG (reference sequence). The CDR3, as DNA: TGTGCCTGGAGTGTGGGGCAGGGGGATCAGCCCCAGCATTTT. Translated, it gives CAWSVGQGDQPQHF.

The chain uses TRBV19 and TRBJ1-1, with 7 bases matching TRBD1. The CDR3 covers 12 residues. V was pared by 4 bases and J by 10 bases, with 6 bases of the junction left unmatched. Germline loops: CDR1 LNHDA, CDR2 SQIVND (reference sequence). The CDR3 protein is CASSTRQGSAFF. The CDR3 nucleotides read TGTGCCAGTAGTACGAGACAGGGTTCAGCTTTCTTT.

The CDR3, as DNA: TGTGCCAGCCGACCCTTTCCGTCGGGGGGCTACACCTTC. This translates into CASRPFPSGGYTF. The V call is TRBV2, the J call TRBJ1-2; no clear D gene. The germline gives CDR1 SNHLY, CDR2 FYNNEI. Trimming removed 8 bases from V and 8 bases from J, with 18 bases in between. The CDR3 runs 13 residues.

The chain employs TRBV9 and TRBJ1-1; D is undetermined. V shed 0 bases and J shed 7 bases, with 13 bases lying between them. This CDR3 comprises 14 residues. Germline CDR1 and CDR2: SGDLS and YYNGEE. The CDR3 coding sequence is TGTGCCAGCAGCGTAGCGGGGTATGGAGATGAAGCTTTCTTT. Protein: CASSVAGYGDEAFF. The complete variable domain, with remaining parts taken from reference TRBV9 and TRBJ1-1, reads DSGVTQTPKHLITATGQRVTLRCSPRSGDLSVYWYQQSLDQGLQFLIQYYNGEERAKGNILERFSAQQFPDLHSELNLSSLELGDSALYFCASSVAGYGDEAFFGQGTRLTVV.

The V call is TRBV19, the J call TRBJ1-5, with a possible D match to TRBD1 (6 bases). Germline CDR1 reads LNHDA; CDR2 reads SQIVND (reference sequence). Trimming removed 3 bases from V and 10 bases from J, with 22 bases in between. The length of the CDR3 is 16 residues. The CDR3 region has the DNA TGTGCCAGTAGTATCGATTACGCACAGGGCTGGGTTCCCCAGCATTTT. This encodes CASSIDYAQGWVPQHF.

The chain uses TRBV5-1 and TRBJ2-2; TRBD1 agrees at 9 bases. CDR3 size: 17 residues. The junction had 8 bases not matched to a gene; V was cut back by 0 bases and J by 5 bases. Germline V gives CDR1 SGHRS, CDR2 YFSETQ. In nucleotides, the CDR3 is TGCGCCAGCAGCTTGGTTGGCAGCGGGACAGGGACCGGGGAGCTGTTTTTT. This translates into CASSLVGSGTGTGELFF.

This clone has only one observation. The rearrangement links TRBV2 to TRBJ2-3; a weak D match, TRBD2 (6 bases). The CDR3 consists of 15 residues. Germline CDR1 reads SNHLY; CDR2 reads FYNNEI. Trimming cost V 3 bases and J 2 bases, with 12 bases left between them. CDR3 loop: CASSDPLATTDTQYF. The CDR3 DNA reads as TGTGCCAGCAGTGACCCCCTAGCGACCACAGATACGCAGTATTTT. Supplemented by reference TRBV2 and TRBJ2-3, the full variable domain reads EPEVTQTPSHQVTQMGQEVILRCVPISNHLYFYWYRQILGQKVEFLVSFYNNEISEKSEIFDDQFSVERPDGSNFTLKIRSTKLEDSAMYFCASSDPLATTDTQYFGPGTRLTVL.

The CDR3 DNA reads as TGCGCCAGCAGCCAGTTGCGTTTAGGGGGCGCCAACTATGGCTACACCTTC. Translation: CASSQLRLGGANYGYTF. The chain links TRBV4-3 to TRBJ1-2; TRBD1 matches 7 bases. Germline-derived CDR1 and CDR2 are LGHNA and YSLEER. V was clipped by 3 bases and J by 2 bases; unmatched bases: 12. The CDR3 covers 17 residues.

This clone has a single count. The chain carries TRBV2 and TRBJ2-1; 8 nucleotides line up with TRBD1. This CDR3 spans 13 amino acids. J gave up 6 bases and V 9 bases, and 7 bases lay outside the gene matches. The germline gives CDR1 SNHLY, CDR2 FYNNEI. CDR3 sequence reads: CARRTTGGNEQFF. The CDR3 nucleotides are TGTGCCAGGCGTACCACAGGGGGCAATGAGCAGTTCTTC.

The chain links TRBV6-5 to TRBJ1-3; TRBD1 might be the D (6 bases). The germline V and J ends were trimmed by 0 bases and 2 bases, with 8 bases remaining between them. Germline values: CDR1 MNHEY, CDR2 SVGAGI. The CDR3 covers 15 residues. CDR3 in DNA: TGTGCCAGCAGTTACTCTGGGACAACTGGAAACACCATATATTTT. The encoded protein is CASSYSGTTGNTIYF.

This clone occurred a few times. The chain joins TRBV4-2 to TRBJ1-2; 8 bases match TRBD1. There are 15 residues in the CDR3. V lost 1 base to trimming and J lost 4 bases; unmatched junction nucleotides: 5. Germline V gives CDR1 LGHNA, CDR2 YNFKEQ. The CDR3 loop is CASSQGRTGSYGYTF. The CDR3 coding sequence is TGTGCCAGCAGCCAAGGCAGGACAGGGTCCTATGGCTACACCTTC.

Regarding this clone: At one of its ends the junction is not consistent with the germline gene, which may arise from a read error. The chain has TRBV30 and TRBJ2-3; the match to TRBD2 covers 8 bases. This CDR3 is built from 15 residues. Germline V gives CDR1 GTSNPN, CDR2 SVGIG (reference sequence). The DNA for the CDR3 is TGTGCCTGGAGTCAGGGACTAGTCGTCGCAGGGATCCGGGATTTT. As protein: CAWSQGLVVAGIRDF.

The chain joins TRBV10-3 to TRBJ1-1; 7 bases match TRBD1. Trimming cost V 7 bases and J 4 bases; bases outside gene matches: 0. The CDR3 runs 11 residues. In germline, CDR1 is ENHRY, CDR2 SYGVKD. The CDR3 sequence: CAITGGTEAFF. As DNA, the CDR3 is TGTGCCATCACAGGGGGCACTGAAGCTTTCTTT.

The V call is TRBV5-8, the J call TRBJ1-1; D is unresolved. This CDR3 has 15 amino acids. V lost 0 bases, J lost 1 base, and 10 bases lay in between. Germline CDR1 SGHTS, CDR2 YDEGEE. This chain's CDR3 is CASSLGYGENTEAFF. The CDR3, as DNA: TGTGCCAGCAGCTTGGGTTACGGAGAGAACACTGAAGCTTTCTTT.

The chain couples TRBV4-3 to TRBJ1-1; the match to TRBD1 covers 7 bases. V was pared by 4 bases and J by 6 bases, with 8 bases of the junction left unmatched. In germline, CDR1 is LGHNA, CDR2 YSLEER. This CDR3 spans 14 amino acids. The CDR3 reads CASSPRQGLSEAFF. Written as DNA, the CDR3 is TGCGCCAGCAGCCCCCGACAGGGTCTCTCTGAAGCTTTCTTT.

The CDR3 region is CAWSEENYGYTF. The CDR3 DNA reads TGTGCCTGGAGTGAAGAGAACTATGGCTACACCTTC. J is TRBJ1-2 and V is TRBV30; no definite D call. V gave up 1 base and J gave up 2 bases, with 5 bases separating them. CDR1 GTSNPN and CDR2 SVGIG come from the germline V gene (reference sequence). This CDR3 contains 12 residues.

This rearrangement joins TRBV10-3 to TRBJ1-1; 8 bases line up with TRBD1. Trimming took 6 bases from V and 0 from J; bases not matched to a gene: 9. CDR3 length equals 16 residues. Germline V gives CDR1 ENHRY, CDR2 SYGVKD. This CDR3 is CAISPTGGSMNTEAFF. The CDR3, as DNA: TGTGCCATCAGCCCCACAGGGGGATCCATGAACACTGAAGCTTTCTTT.

This chain links TRBV7-2 with TRBJ2-5, with 11 bases fitting TRBD2. Germline CDR1 SGHTA, CDR2 FQGNSA. This CDR3 is built from 14 residues. With 4 bases clipped from V and 5 bases from J, the junction kept 3 bases outside the gene matches. Here the CDR3 reads CASSSGLAGETQYF. DNA for the CDR3: TGTGCCAGCAGCTCTGGACTAGCGGGTGAGACCCAGTACTTC.

This chain connects TRBV2 to TRBJ1-2; a possible D gene is TRBD1 (5 bases). Germline CDR1 reads SNHLY; CDR2 reads FYNNEI. The CDR3 consists of 16 residues. The germline V and J ends were trimmed by 2 bases and 2 bases, with 15 bases remaining between them. Here the CDR3 reads CASSESGQGRNYGYTF. In DNA, the CDR3 is TGTGCCAGCAGTGAATCAGGGCAGGGAAGGAACTATGGCTACACCTTC.

The rearrangement uses TRBV4-1 and TRBJ2-7; D is unclear. From germline, CDR1 is MGHRA and CDR2 YSYEKL. There are 13 residues in the CDR3. V lost 4 bases and J lost 1, with 8 bases in between. The CDR3 DNA reads as TGCGCCAGCAGCCTAGACCCTTCCTACGAGCAGTACTTC. Residues: CASSLDPSYEQYF.

A single count supports this clone. This rearrangement joins TRBV27 to TRBJ1-6; D is perhaps TRBD1 (5 bases). Germline V gene data show CDR1 as MNHEY and CDR2 as SMNVEV (reference sequence). Trimming removed 1 base at V and 7 bases at J, with 11 bases between. CDR3 length: 15 amino acids. The CDR3 DNA is TGTGCCAGCAGTTTATGGTGGCGGGGGAATTCACCCCTCCACTTT. Residues: CASSLWWRGNSPLHF.

V and J are TRBV3-1 (or the pseudogene TRBV3-2) and TRBJ1-1, with D hard to call. V was pared by 0 bases and J by 1 base, with 6 bases between. The CDR3 consists of 14 residues. CDR1 is LGHDT, CDR2 YNNKEL, per germline (reference sequence). CDR3 DNA sequence: TGTGCCAGCAGCCAAGATAACAGGAACACTGAAGCTTTCTTT. Protein sequence: CASSQDNRNTEAFF.

V and J are TRBV3-1 (or the pseudogene TRBV3-2) and TRBJ1-2; TRBD1 matches at 10 bases. CDR1 LGHDT and CDR2 YNNKEL come from the germline V gene (reference sequence). The J segment lost 4 bases and the V segment lost 5 bases, leaving 7 bases of the junction unmatched. The CDR3 sequence is 15 residues long. CDR3: CASSYIRTGGYGYTF. In nucleotides, the CDR3 is TGTGCCAGCAGCTATATTCGGACAGGGGGCTATGGCTACACCTTC.

The chain is built from TRBV3-1 (or the pseudogene TRBV3-2) and TRBJ1-4; possible D gene TRBD1, 5 bases. V was trimmed by 4 bases and J by 4 bases, leaving 10 bases between them. There are 14 residues in the CDR3. Germline V CDR1 and CDR2: LGHDT, YNNKEL (reference sequence). The CDR3 DNA reads as TGTGCCAGCAGCCTCCGGGGGGGTAATGAAAAACTGTTTTTT. Its translation: CASSLRGGNEKLFF.

Comment on this clone: At the DNA level, this CDR3 is encoded by other sequences in the same sample as well. The chain's CDR3 is CASSQGQTNEQFF. In DNA, the CDR3 is TGCGCCAGCAGCCAAGGACAGACCAATGAGCAGTTCTTC. The rearrangement joins TRBV4-3 to TRBJ2-1, with D perhaps matching TRBD1 (5 bases). The CDR3 spans 13 residues. CDR1 is LGHNA and CDR2 is YSLEER in the germline V gene. Trimming left V 1 base short and J 6 bases short, with 7 bases between.

The rearrangement joins TRBV6-5 to TRBJ2-7; 8 bases line up with TRBD1. The germline CDR1 and CDR2 sequences are MNHEY and SVGAGI. V was clipped by 8 bases and J by 5 bases; unmatched bases: 8. The CDR3 has 13 residues. In nucleotides, the CDR3 is TGTGCCAGCGGACAGGGTGAAGTGGACGAGCAGTACTTC. Its protein is CASGQGEVDEQYF.

V and J are TRBV6-1 and TRBJ1-2, with TRBD1 identical over 7 bases. CDR1 MNHNS and CDR2 SASEGT come from the germline V gene. The V gene end was trimmed by 3 bases and the J gene end by 0 bases; junction bases not matched to a gene: 7. The CDR3 length is 16 residues. The CDR3 loop reads CASSERGTVSNYGYTF. The CDR3, as DNA: TGTGCCAGCAGTGAGAGAGGGACAGTTTCTAACTATGGCTACACCTTC.

The chain carries TRBV29-1 and TRBJ2-7; D is perhaps TRBD2 (6 bases). Germline CDR1 is SQVTM and CDR2 is ANQGSEA. The CDR3 extends over 15 amino acids. The ends were cut back, 0 bases at V and 1 base at J, with 13 bases in the middle. Here the CDR3 reads CSVEDSGDPSYEQYF. CDR3 nucleotide sequence: TGCAGCGTTGAAGATTCGGGGGATCCGTCCTACGAGCAGTACTTC.

The V call is TRBV12-3 or TRBV12-4, the J call TRBJ1-1, with D perhaps TRBD1 (5 bases). Trimming stripped 3 bases from V and 3 bases from J, with 8 bases between. This CDR3 is built from 13 residues. CDR3 DNA sequence: TGTGCCAGCAGTTTGGGGGGTGACACTGAAGCTTTCTTT. Protein sequence: CASSLGGDTEAFF.

The chain employs TRBV9 and TRBJ2-1; D remains unclear. V gave up 0 bases and J gave up 6 bases, with 13 bases separating them. Looked up from germline, CDR1 is SGDLS and CDR2 is YYNGEE. This CDR3 is built from 15 residues. The CDR3 bases are TGTGCCAGCAGCGTAGGTCTCCTCCTTCCCAATGAGCAGTTCTTC. Translated, it gives CASSVGLLLPNEQFF.

V usage is TRBV5-1 and J usage is TRBJ2-2; TRBD1 is a possible D gene (6 bases). V lost 4 bases, J lost 5 bases, and 15 bases lay in between. Per the germline V gene, CDR1 is SGHRS and CDR2 is YFSETQ. CDR3 size: 15 residues. CDR3 bases: TGCGCCAGCAGCGAAGAGGGGGTTGGTACCGGGGAGCTGTTTTTT. It is translated as CASSEEGVGTGELFF.

The chain is built from TRBV9 and TRBJ2-4, with a weak D call TRBD2 (6 bases). Germline CDR1 reads SGDLS; CDR2 reads YYNGEE. V shed 0 bases and J shed 5 bases, with 18 bases lying between them. This CDR3 is 17 amino acids long. The CDR3 loop reads CASSVGPQVPGENIQYF. DNA of the CDR3: TGTGCCAGCAGCGTAGGCCCACAGGTCCCGGGGGAAAACATTCAGTACTTC.